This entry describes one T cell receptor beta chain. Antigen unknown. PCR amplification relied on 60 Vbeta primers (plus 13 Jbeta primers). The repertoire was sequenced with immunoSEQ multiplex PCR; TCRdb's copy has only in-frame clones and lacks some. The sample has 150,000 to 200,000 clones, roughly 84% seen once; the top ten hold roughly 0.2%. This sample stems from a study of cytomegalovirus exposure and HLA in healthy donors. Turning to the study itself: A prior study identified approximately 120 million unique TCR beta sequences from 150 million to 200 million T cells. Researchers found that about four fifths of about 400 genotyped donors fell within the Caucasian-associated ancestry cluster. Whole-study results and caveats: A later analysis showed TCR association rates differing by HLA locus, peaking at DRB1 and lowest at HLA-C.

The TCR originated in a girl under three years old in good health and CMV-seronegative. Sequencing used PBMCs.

CDR3 region: CATSRDTTGTNQPQHF. CDR3 nucleotides: TGTGCCACCAGCAGAGACACTACAGGAACCAATCAGCCCCAGCATTTT. The chain links TRBV15 to TRBJ1-5; a weak D match, TRBD1 (5 bases). This CDR3 comprises 16 residues. Trimming pared 0 bases from V and 3 bases from J, leaving 12 bases between. Germline V gives CDR1 LNHNV, CDR2 YYDKDF (reference sequence).